This entry is about one T cell receptor beta chain. Its antigen is undetermined. The sample originates from a study of CD8+ T cells in alopecia areata. Overall study findings and caveats: Higher clonality was seen in lesional scalp than in normal scalp, especially in alopecia totalis/universalis.

CDR1 is SGDLS and CDR2 is YYNGEE in the germline V gene. The junction had 4 bases not matched to a gene; V was cut back by 0 bases and J by 4 bases. The CDR3 totals 15 residues. It was cDNA, reverse transcribed from extracted RNA, that served as the sequencing template. Using immunoSEQ multiplex PCR, the repertoire was profiled, and TCRdb retains in-frame clones only, with some absent. The sample yields 60,000 to 85,000 clones, 25% to 35% seen once. Indicated treatment: oral pan-JAK inhibitor, 5-10 mg twice daily. Patients with alopecia areata provided lesional scalp punch biopsies as well as peripheral blood.

The sequences come from CD8+ T cells sorted from blood, collected at week 4, from a patient treated with tofacitinib. This clonotype was obtained from a human donor with alopecia areata. V gene TRBV9 combines with J gene TRBJ2-3; TRBD2 aligns across 8 bases. The CDR3 spells CASSVGAGAADTQYF. The DNA of the CDR3 is TGTGCCAGCAGCGTAGGAGCGGGAGCGGCAGATACGCAGTATTTT.